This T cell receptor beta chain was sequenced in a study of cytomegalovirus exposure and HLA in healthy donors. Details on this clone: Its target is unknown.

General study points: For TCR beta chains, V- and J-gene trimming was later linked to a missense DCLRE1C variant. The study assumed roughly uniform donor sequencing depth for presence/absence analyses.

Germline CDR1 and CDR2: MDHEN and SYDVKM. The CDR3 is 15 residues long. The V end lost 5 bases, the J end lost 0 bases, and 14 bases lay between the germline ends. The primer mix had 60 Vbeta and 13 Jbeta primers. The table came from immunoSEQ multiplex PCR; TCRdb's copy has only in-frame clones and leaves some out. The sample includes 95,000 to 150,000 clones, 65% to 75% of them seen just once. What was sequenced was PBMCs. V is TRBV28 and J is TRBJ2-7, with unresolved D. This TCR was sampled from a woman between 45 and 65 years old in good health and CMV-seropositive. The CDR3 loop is CASSPDTFSSYEQYF. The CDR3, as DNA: TGTGCCAGCAGTCCTGACACCTTTAGCTCCTACGAGCAGTACTTC.